A single sample is the source of the 15 T cell receptor beta chains below, sequenced in a study of CD8 T cells in ankylosing spondylitis. Study-wide findings and caveats: There was a TCR beta motif, made of fewer than 10 highly homologous variants, that appeared characteristic of ankylosing spondylitis blood.

For these TCRs, the target antigens are not known. TCRdb reprocessed the 5' RACE reads via MiXCR and lists one record per CDR3 protein. The sample includes approximately 500,000 distinct CDR3 sequences, about 13% of them seen just once. Sequenced material: blood, either unsorted or a sorted T cell fraction (not recorded which). The source is a male donor with ankylosing spondylitis.

DNA for the CDR3: TGCGCCAGCAGCTTGGGCCTGACAGGTACGAGTGAAAAACTGTTTTTT. Its protein product is CASSLGLTGTSEKLFF. The chain employs TRBV5-1 and TRBJ1-4; D might be TRBD1 (6 bases). The CDR3 contains 16 residues. Trimming removed 0 bases from V and 7 bases from J, with 16 bases in between. Germline assignment: CDR1 SGHRS and CDR2 YFSETQ.

This clonotype was seen a few times. This chain links TRBV12-3 or TRBV12-4 with TRBJ2-7; a weak D match, TRBD1 (6 bases). The germline V and J ends were trimmed by 5 bases and 7 bases, with 15 bases remaining between them. The CDR3 loop spans 13 amino acids. CDR3 DNA sequence: TGTGCCAGCAGTCGTCAGGGGATAGGGGAGCAGTACGTC. It is translated as CASSRQGIGEQYV.

The J gene is TRBJ1-5, the V gene TRBV4-2; TRBD1 might be the D (5 bases). Germline V CDR1 and CDR2: LGHNA, YNFKEQ. The CDR3 totals 15 residues. Deletions cut 2 bases from V and 4 bases from J, with 12 bases between. The CDR3 loop is CASSQYGAPNQPQHF. CDR3 DNA sequence: TGTGCCAGCAGCCAATATGGGGCTCCAAATCAGCCCCAGCATTTT.

V gene TRBV6-1 combines with J gene TRBJ1-5, with D perhaps TRBD1 (5 bases). The V end was cut by 3 bases, the J end by 5 bases, with 8 bases between. Germline lookup yields CDR1 MNHNS and CDR2 SASEGT. This CDR3 is 13 amino acids long. The CDR3 region has the DNA TGTGCCAGCAGTGACCAAGGGGATCAGCCCCAGCATTTT. It is translated as CASSDQGDQPQHF.

V is TRBV25-1 and J is TRBJ2-1; TRBD2 aligns across 7 bases. V lost 6 bases and J lost 0; bases outside the gene matches: 11. CDR1 MGHDK and CDR2 SYGVNS come from the germline V gene. This CDR3 contains 17 residues. The CDR3 region has the DNA TGTGCCAGCAGCCCATGGCGGGAGCAGAGCTCCTACAATGAGCAGTTCTTC. It translates to CASSPWREQSSYNEQFF.

This chain uses TRBV13 with TRBJ2-1; 8 bases align to TRBD2. CDR1 and CDR2 from the germline V gene are PRHDT and FYEKMQ (reference sequence). The V gene end was trimmed by 5 bases and the J gene end by 5 bases; junction bases not matched to a gene: 8. CDR3 length: 15 residues. The CDR3 spells CASSQTSGPNNEQFF. Written as DNA, the CDR3 is TGTGCCAGCAGCCAAACTAGCGGTCCGAACAATGAGCAGTTCTTC.

This clonotype occurred a few times. The chain recombines TRBV2 with TRBJ2-3; possibly TRBD2 for D (5 bases). Germline V gene data show CDR1 as SNHLY and CDR2 as FYNNEI. Trimming shortened V by 7 bases and J by 4 bases, and 18 bases separated the two germline ends. The length of the CDR3 is 15 residues. The CDR3, as DNA: TGTGCCAGCAACTCCCCGACGGGCGGGTCAGATACGCAGTATTTT. Protein sequence: CASNSPTGGSDTQYF.

This chain joins TRBV20-1 and TRBJ2-7; TRBD2 matches 13 bases. J gave up 3 bases and V 6 bases, and 8 bases lay outside the gene matches. Germline CDR1 is DFQATT and CDR2 is SNEGSKA (reference sequence). The CDR3 contains 15 residues. The DNA for the CDR3 is TGCAGTGCGTGGACTAGCGGGAGTATCAGCTACGAGCAGTACTTC. It is translated as CSAWTSGSISYEQYF.

This clonotype was counted only a few times. The rearrangement uses TRBV7-2 and TRBJ1-1; D is ambiguous. The germline gives CDR1 SGHTA, CDR2 FQGNSA. The CDR3 length is 15 residues. Trimming took off 1 base at V and 2 bases at J, with 11 bases between the two ends. As DNA, the CDR3 is TGTGCCAGCAGCTTAGTTAGTGGGGAAAACACTGAAGCTTTCTTT. It encodes CASSLVSGENTEAFF. The full variable domain, completed using reference TRBV7-2 and TRBJ1-1, is GAGVSQSPSNKVTEKGKDVELRCDPISGHTALYWYRQSLGQGLEFLIYFQGNSAPDKSGLPSDRFSAERTGGSVSTLTIQRTQQEDSAVYLCASSLVSGENTEAFFGQGTRLTVV.

This clonotype was detected ten times or more. The V gene is TRBV11-2, the J gene TRBJ1-3, with unresolved D. Germline assignment: CDR1 SGHAT and CDR2 FQNNGV. The CDR3 length is 14 residues. The V end was cut by 4 bases, the J end by 4 bases, with 11 bases between. CDR3 DNA: TGTGCCAGCAGCTCGGTTATAGGGGGAAACACCATATATTTT. It translates to CASSSVIGGNTIYF. The full variable domain, in which reference TRBV11-2 and TRBJ1-3 provide the parts outside the CDR3, is EAGVAQSPRYKIIEKRQSVAFWCNPISGHATLYWYQQILGQGPKLLIQFQNNGVVDDSQLPKDRFSAERLKGVDSTLKIQPAKLEDSAVYLCASSSVIGGNTIYFGEGSWLTVV.

V is TRBV20-1 and J is TRBJ2-5; either TRBD1 or TRBD2 may supply D (5 bases each). The V and J ends lost 0 bases and 4 bases respectively, with 15 bases between them. The CDR3 is made up of 15 amino acids. Germline values: CDR1 DFQATT, CDR2 SNEGSKA (reference sequence). This chain's CDR3 is CSARDPSRDGETQYF. In DNA form, the CDR3 reads TGCAGTGCTAGAGATCCGTCCCGGGACGGAGAGACCCAGTACTTC.

This clonotype was detected only a few times. The chain employs TRBV7-8 and TRBJ2-3; D may match TRBD1 or TRBD2 (5 bases each). V lost 4 bases and J lost 5, with 16 bases in between. Germline CDR1 reads SGHVS; CDR2 reads FQNEAQ. The CDR3 consists of 15 residues. The DNA of the CDR3 is TGTGCCAGCAGCTCGAGGGTAGTTGGGGGAGATACGCAGTATTTT. It codes for CASSSRVVGGDTQYF.

CDR3 sequence (DNA): TGTGCCATCAGTGGGGACGGTCAAGAGACCCAGTACTTC. Its translation is CAISGDGQETQYF. The chain links TRBV10-3 to TRBJ2-5, with D perhaps assigned TRBD1 or TRBD2 (5 bases each). Germline assignment: CDR1 ENHRY and CDR2 SYGVKD. The CDR3 length is 13 residues. Trimming removed 4 bases at V and 2 bases at J, with 8 bases between.

The gene calls are TRBV27 and TRBJ2-1; D perhaps matches TRBD2 (6 bases). This CDR3 is 14 amino acids long. CDR1 MNHEY and CDR2 SMNVEV come from the germline V gene (reference sequence). Trimming took 6 bases from V and 9 from J, leaving 18 bases between them. The CDR3 here is CASRIGTSHGEQFF. CDR3 DNA: TGTGCCAGCAGGATAGGGACTTCCCATGGTGAGCAGTTCTTC.

This clonotype was seen a handful of times. The chain recombines TRBV18 with TRBJ2-1, with 7 nucleotides matching TRBD1. The CDR3 totals 15 residues. Germline values: CDR1 KGHSH, CDR2 LQKENI. V lost 3 bases, J lost 3 bases, and 5 bases stayed unmatched. The CDR3 sequence is CASSPTDRDYNEQFF. The CDR3 DNA reads TGTGCCAGCTCACCTACTGACAGGGACTACAATGAGCAGTTCTTC.